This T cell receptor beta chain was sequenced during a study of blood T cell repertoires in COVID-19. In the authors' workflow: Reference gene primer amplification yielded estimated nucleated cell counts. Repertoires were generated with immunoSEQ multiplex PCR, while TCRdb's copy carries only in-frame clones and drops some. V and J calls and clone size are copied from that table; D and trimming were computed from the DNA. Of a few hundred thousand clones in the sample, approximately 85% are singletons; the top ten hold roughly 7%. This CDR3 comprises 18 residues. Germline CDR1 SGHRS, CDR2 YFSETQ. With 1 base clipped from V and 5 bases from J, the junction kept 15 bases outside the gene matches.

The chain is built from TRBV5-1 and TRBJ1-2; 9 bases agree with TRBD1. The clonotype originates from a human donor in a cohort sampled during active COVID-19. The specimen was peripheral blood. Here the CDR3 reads CASSLPQYGDRDLYGYTF. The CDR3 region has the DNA TGCGCCAGCAGCTTGCCCCAATACGGGGACAGGGACTTGTATGGCTACACCTTC.